The 13 T cell receptor beta chains below come from one sample, sequenced in a study of tumor-infiltrating lymphocytes in glioblastoma multiforme. TCRB libraries came from RNA via three nested multiplex PCR rounds. One entry per CDR3 protein results from TCRdb running MiXCR on the multiplex PCR reads. The sample has 13,000 or so distinct CDR3 sequences, around three fifths seen once. Sequenced material: brain tumor tissue. These receptors all stem from a male donor with glioblastoma.

The chain couples TRBV5-6 to TRBJ2-1; 10 bases align to TRBD1. J lost 7 bases, V lost 2 bases, and 3 bases had no gene match. Looked up from germline, CDR1 is SGHDT and CDR2 is YYEEEE. The CDR3 has 14 residues. The CDR3 loop reads CASSLGTGANEQFF. In nucleotides, the CDR3 is TGTGCCAGCAGCTTAGGGACAGGGGCTAATGAGCAGTTCTTC.

This chain connects TRBV11-2 to TRBJ2-1; D unclear. Germline assignment: CDR1 SGHAT and CDR2 FQNNGV. Trimming stripped 2 bases from V and 5 bases from J, with 13 bases between. The CDR3 contains 15 residues. The CDR3 sequence is CASSLRQEQHNEQFF. In nucleotides, the CDR3 is TGTGCCAGCAGCTTAAGACAAGAGCAACACAATGAGCAGTTCTTC.

The chain couples TRBV6-6 to TRBJ2-2, with D perhaps matching TRBD1 (6 bases). V gave up 2 bases and J gave up 6 bases, with 10 bases separating them. The CDR3 is 14 residues long. Germline values: CDR1 MNHNY, CDR2 SVGAGI (reference sequence). The CDR3, as DNA: TGTGCCAGCAGTTACCAGGGGCCCCCCGGGGAGCTGTTTTTT. Translated, it gives CASSYQGPPGELFF.

V gene TRBV5-8 combines with J gene TRBJ2-1; 9 bases are a match to TRBD2. The CDR3 is made up of 15 amino acids. Germline CDR1 reads SGHTS; CDR2 reads YDEGEE. The junction had 8 bases not matched to a gene; V was cut back by 2 bases and J by 8 bases. The CDR3 DNA reads as TGTGCCAGCAGCTTCTGGATAGCGGGAGCTGATGAGCAGTTCTTC. It specifies CASSFWIAGADEQFF.

With respect to this clonotype: The junction shows a germline mismatch at one end, possibly a read error. The chain recombines TRBV12-3 or TRBV12-4 with TRBJ2-3; no clear D gene. The CDR3 contains 11 residues. CDR3 coding DNA: TGTGCCAGCATCGTAGCATATACGCAGTTTTTT. Amino acids: CASIVAYTQFF.

This clonotype was seen more than once but under ten times. No conserved phenylalanine or tryptophan ends this CDR3, so it is likely a read error. The gene calls are TRBV11-1 and TRBJ2-3; D remains ambiguous. Germline assignment: CDR1 SGHAT and CDR2 FQDESV (reference sequence). This CDR3 has 11 residues. CDR3 loop: CAGSLADAQYL. The CDR3 bases are TGTGCCGGCAGCTTAGCAGATGCGCAGTATTTA.

Only a few counts were recorded for this clonotype. The CDR3 sequence: CASSRNYNEQFF. CDR3 nucleotides: TGTGCCAGCAGCAGGAATTACAATGAGCAGTTCTTC. The rearrangement links TRBV6-1 to TRBJ2-1, with D uncertain. Germline V CDR1 and CDR2: MNHNS, SASEGT. Trimming shortened V by 6 bases and J by 4 bases, and 7 bases separated the two germline ends. CDR3 length: 12 residues.

The chain combines TRBV6-5 with TRBJ2-4, with a weak D call TRBD2 (7 bases). This CDR3 contains 16 residues. Trimming left V 6 bases short and J 5 bases short, with 20 bases between. Germline-derived CDR1 and CDR2 are MNHEY and SVGAGI. This chain's CDR3 is CASRPGEGWAQNIQYF. The CDR3, as DNA: TGTGCCAGCAGACCAGGGGAGGGCTGGGCGCAAAACATTCAGTACTTC.

There are many counts of this clonotype. The CDR3 region is CASSRRQGAHEQYF. In DNA form, the CDR3 reads TGTGCCAGCAGCCGCAGGCAGGGAGCCCACGAGCAGTACTTC. The chain links TRBV2 to TRBJ2-7; perhaps D is TRBD1 or TRBD2 (5 bases each). V was trimmed by 6 bases and J by 5 bases, leaving 17 bases between them. The CDR3 runs to 14 residues. Per the germline V gene, CDR1 is SNHLY and CDR2 is FYNNEI. Based on the CDR3 plus reference TRBV2 and TRBJ2-7, the full variable domain is EPEVTQTPSHQVTQMGQEVILRCVPISNHLYFYWYRQILGQKVEFLVSFYNNEISEKSEIFDDQFSVERPDGSNFTLKIRSTKLEDSAMYFCASSRRQGAHEQYFGPGTRLTVT.

In nucleotides, the CDR3 is TGTGCCAGCAGCCTCTCTCGGGCGTACGAGCAGTACTTC. Protein: CASSLSRAYEQYF. The V call is TRBV6-5, the J call TRBJ2-7, with no clear D. Germline lookup yields CDR1 MNHEY and CDR2 SVGAGI. CDR3 length: 13 residues. Deletions cut 6 bases from V and 4 bases from J, with 13 bases between.

This clonotype was detected a few times. V gene TRBV10-3 combines with J gene TRBJ1-2; D possibly corresponds to TRBD1 (5 bases). The CDR3 extends over 15 amino acids. Germline CDR1 is ENHRY and CDR2 is SYGVKD. Trimming stripped 6 bases from V and 3 bases from J, with 17 bases between. CDR3 sequence: CAISPQGRADYGYTF. As DNA, the CDR3 is TGTGCCATCAGCCCCCAAGGCAGGGCGGACTATGGCTACACCTTC.

Turning to this clonotype: One end of the junction does not line up with germline, which may come from a read error. This chain joins TRBV11-3 and TRBJ2-7; D might be TRBD2 (6 bases). In germline, CDR1 is SGHNT, CDR2 YENEEA. The CDR3 consists of 16 residues. The CDR3 region is CASSLDLEGVWYEQYF. DNA of the CDR3: TGTGCCAGCAGCTTAGATCTGGAGGGAGTCTGGTACGAACAGTACTTC.

This clonotype has ten or more counts. The chain uses TRBV20-1 and TRBJ2-3; 9 nucleotides align to TRBD2. The CDR3 has 14 amino acids. The trim removed 5 bases at V and 4 bases at J, leaving 7 bases unmatched. Germline CDR1 DFQATT, CDR2 SNEGSKA (reference sequence). The CDR3, as DNA: TGCAGTGCTCGTCCGCTAGCGGGACCAGATACGCAGTATTTT. It yields the protein CSARPLAGPDTQYF.